Listed below are T cell receptor beta chains from one sample, sequenced in a study of CD8+ T cells in alopecia areata. Measured with immunoSEQ multiplex PCR; TCRdb has only the in-frame clones, and not every one. The sample has about 200,000 clones; roughly 56% are singletons. The material sequenced was CD8+ T cells sorted from blood. These receptors all come from a human donor in good health. The CDR3 runs from the conserved cysteine through the conserved F or W. The D gene is left open where the match is weak. Not all rows give a size; the values are once, few, many and, for expanded clones, a class.

D	size	V	J	CDR3	DNA
.	few	TRBV19	TRBJ1-1	CASSTGGLKEAFF	TGTGCCAGTAGTACGGGCGGCCTGAAAGAAGCTTTCTTT
.	.	TRBV4-1	TRBJ1-1	CASSRAVGVLNTEAFF	TGCGCCAGCAGCCGGGCGGTTGGGGTCCTTAACACTGAAGCTTTCTTT
.	.	TRBV29-1	TRBJ1-4	CSVVASEKLFF	TGCAGCGTTGTTGCAAGTGAAAAACTGTTTTTT
.	few	TRBV7-7	TRBJ1-1	CASSTARDTEAFF	TGTGCCAGCAGCACAGCCAGGGACACTGAAGCTTTCTTT
.	few	TRBV25-1	TRBJ1-5	CASSEGGFNQPQHF	TGTGCCAGCAGTGAAGGGGGATTCAATCAGCCCCAGCATTTT
TRBD1	few	TRBV5-1	TRBJ1-1	CASSSRQGGLNTEAFF	TGCGCCAGCAGCTCCCGACAGGGGGGTCTGAACACTGAAGCTTTCTTT
.	.	TRBV5-6	TRBJ1-5	CASSLWAGDQPQHF	TGTGCCAGCAGCTTATGGGCAGGGGATCAGCCCCAGCATTTT
.	.	TRBV6-1	TRBJ2-1	CASSVGDNYNEQFF	TGTGCCAGCAGTGTCGGGGACAATTACAATGAGCAGTTCTTC
TRBD1	few	TRBV7-9	TRBJ1-1	CASSIKTGANTEAFF	TGTGCCAGCAGCATCAAGACAGGGGCGAACACTGAAGCTTTCTTT
.	.	TRBV15	TRBJ2-5	CATSRGALLETQYF	TGTGCCACCAGCAGAGGGGCTCTTCTGGAGACCCAGTACTTC
.	.	TRBV7-3	TRBJ2-7	CASPRGAPYEQYF	TGTGCCAGCCCTCGCGGGGCCCCTTACGAGCAGTACTTC
.	.	TRBV29-1	TRBJ2-7	CSVEGGPSYEQYF	TGCAGCGTGGAGGGGGGTCCCTCCTACGAGCAGTACTTC
.	.	TRBV2	TRBJ2-7	CASNSHSYEQYF	TGTGCCAGCAACTCACACTCCTACGAGCAGTACTTC
TRBD1	few	TRBV12-5	TRBJ1-4	CASGPGTGAEKLFF	TGTGCTAGTGGTCCGGGGACAGGTGCCGAAAAACTGTTTTTT
.	few	TRBV6-1	TRBJ1-2	CASSETGAGYTF	TGTGCCAGCAGTGAAACGGGCGCAGGCTACACCTTC
TRBD2	.	TRBV4-1	TRBJ2-5	CASSPSRTSGVQETQYF	TGCGCCAGCAGCCCTAGCCGGACTAGCGGGGTCCAAGAGACCCAGTACTTC
TRBD1	.	TRBV15	TRBJ1-2	CATSRGQQGIYGYTF	TGTGCCACCAGCAGAGGCCAACAGGGGATCTATGGCTACACCTTC
TRBD2	.	TRBV9	TRBJ2-2	CASSNPGIAGDIAGELFF	TGTGCCAGCAGCAACCCAGGAATAGCGGGGGACATCGCCGGGGAGCTGTTTTTT
.	.	TRBV29-1	TRBJ1-2	CSVITGTYGYTF	TGCAGCGTTATTACAGGGACCTATGGCTACACCTTC
.	.	TRBV7-6	TRBJ1-5	CASSSRERAEGQPQHF	TGTGCCAGCAGCTCGCGGGAGAGGGCGGAGGGTCAGCCCCAGCATTTT
.	.	TRBV27	TRBJ1-4	CASSLHAGSNEKLFF	TGTGCCAGCAGTTTACACGCAGGGTCTAATGAAAAACTGTTTTTT
.	.	TRBV2	TRBJ2-7	CASSEHKSYEQYF	TGTGCCAGCAGTGAGCACAAGAGTTACGAGCAGTACTTC